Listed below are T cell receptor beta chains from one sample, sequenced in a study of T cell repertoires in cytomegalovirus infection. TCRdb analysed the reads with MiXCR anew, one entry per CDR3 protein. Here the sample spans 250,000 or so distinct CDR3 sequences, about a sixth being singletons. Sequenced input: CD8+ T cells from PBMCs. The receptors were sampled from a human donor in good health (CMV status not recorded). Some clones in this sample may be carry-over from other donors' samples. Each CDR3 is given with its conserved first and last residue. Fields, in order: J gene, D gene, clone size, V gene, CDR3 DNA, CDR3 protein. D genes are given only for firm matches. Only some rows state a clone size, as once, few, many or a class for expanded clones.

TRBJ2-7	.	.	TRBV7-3	TGTGCCAGCAGCTTAAGGCCGGGGAAGCCAAGCTCCTACGAGCAGTACTTC	CASSLRPGKPSSYEQYF
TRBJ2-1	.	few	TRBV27	TGTGCCAGCAGTTTAGGGGCAGGGTCCTACAATGAGCAGTTCTTC	CASSLGAGSYNEQFF
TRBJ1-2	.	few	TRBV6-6	TGTGCCAGCAGTTACTCGTCAGGCGCTAACTATGGCTACACCTTC	CASSYSSGANYGYTF
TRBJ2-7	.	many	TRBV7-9	TGTGCCAGCAGCTTTAATACCGAGCAGTACTTC	CASSFNTEQYF
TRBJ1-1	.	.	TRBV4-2	TGTGCCAGCAGCCAAGCTCACAATTGGGATGGCACTGAAGCTTTCTTT	CASSQAHNWDGTEAFF
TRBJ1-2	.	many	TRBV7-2	TGTGCCAGCAGCTTAGCGGACCGGGATCTTTCCTATGGCTACACCTTC	CASSLADRDLSYGYTF
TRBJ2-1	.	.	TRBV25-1	TGTGCCAGCAGAGACAGGTATTCAGAGCAGTTCTTC	CASRDRYSEQFF
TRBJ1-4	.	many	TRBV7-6	TGTGCCAGCAGCTTATTTGGGGATAGGACTAATGAAAAACTGTTTTTT	CASSLFGDRTNEKLFF
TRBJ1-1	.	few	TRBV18	TGTGCCAGCTCACCGGGGCAGGGTCCCGACGACACTGAAGCTTTCTTT	CASSPGQGPDDTEAFF
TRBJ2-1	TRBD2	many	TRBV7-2	TGTGCCAGCAGCTTAGTAGGGACTAGCGGGGGGCGGAATGAGCAGTTCTTC	CASSLVGTSGGRNEQFF
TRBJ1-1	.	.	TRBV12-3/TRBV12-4	TGTGCCAGCAGTCAAAGACAGGATGGTGCCACTGAAGCTTTCTTT	CASSQRQDGATEAFF
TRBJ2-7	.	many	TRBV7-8	TGTGCCAGCAGCCCGACGGGATCGGCGTACGAGCAGTACTTC	CASSPTGSAYEQYF
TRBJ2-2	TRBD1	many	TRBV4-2	TGTGCCAGCAGCCAAGAACAGGGGTCCACCGGGGAGCTGTTTTTT	CASSQEQGSTGELFF
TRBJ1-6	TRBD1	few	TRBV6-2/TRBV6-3	TGTGCCAGCAGTTACCCAGGACAGGCGAATAATTCACCCCTCCACTTT	CASSYPGQANNSPLHF
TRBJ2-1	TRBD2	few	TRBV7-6	TGTGCCAGCACTACCCTGGGAGGGGCATACAATGAGCAGTTCTTC	CASTTLGGAYNEQFF
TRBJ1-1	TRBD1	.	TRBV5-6	TGTGCCAGCAGCCCGACAGGGTACAGCCCTAACACTGAAGCTTTCTTT	CASSPTGYSPNTEAFF
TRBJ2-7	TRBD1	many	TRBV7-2	TGTGCCAGCAGCCGAGACAGGGGTAGCCCCTACGAGCAGTACTTC	CASSRDRGSPYEQYF
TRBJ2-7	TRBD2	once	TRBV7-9	TGTGCCAGCAGCTCGGTTCGGGGGGGTTACGAGCAGTACTTC	CASSSVRGGYEQYF
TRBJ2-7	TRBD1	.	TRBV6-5	TGTGCCAGCAGTCTTAGACAGGGTTCGGGCTACGAGCAGTACTTC	CASSLRQGSGYEQYF
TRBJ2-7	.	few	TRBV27	TGTGCCAGCAGTTTATCGGGCGGGGACAGCTCCTACGAGCAGTACTTC	CASSLSGGDSSYEQYF
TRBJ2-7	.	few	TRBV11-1	TGTGCCAGCAGCTCTCGCGAAGAATTACTCTCCGGGCAGTACTTC	CASSSREELLSGQYF
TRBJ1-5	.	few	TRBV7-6	TGTGCCAGCAGCTTAGCAGGGATCAATCAGCCCCAGCATTTT	CASSLAGINQPQHF
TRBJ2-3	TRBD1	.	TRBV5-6	TGTGCCAGCAGCTGGGTAACAGGGGACCTTACAGATACGCAGTATTTT	CASSWVTGDLTDTQYF
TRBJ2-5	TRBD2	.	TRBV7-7	TGTGCTAGCAGCTTAGCGATAGCGGGGGGTTCCGAGACCCAGTACTTC	CASSLAIAGGSETQYF
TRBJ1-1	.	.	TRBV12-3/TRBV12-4	TGTGCCAGCAGTTTAGGCAACACGGGTTACACTGAAGCTTTCTTT	CASSLGNTGYTEAFF
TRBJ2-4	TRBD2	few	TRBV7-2	TGTGCCAGCAGCTTAGGGGCCCTAGCGGGGGCCCCGGGAATAAAAAACATTCAGTACTTC	CASSLGALAGAPGIKNIQYF
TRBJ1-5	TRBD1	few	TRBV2	TGTGCCAGCAGTGACCCCAGGGGGCGCGTCAATCAGCCCCAGCATTTT	CASSDPRGRVNQPQHF
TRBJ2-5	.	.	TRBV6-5	TGTGCCAGCAGTTACTCGCAGTGGGTCCAAGAGACCCAGTACTTC	CASSYSQWVQETQYF
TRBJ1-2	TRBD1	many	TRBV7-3	TGTGCCAGCAGCCTCCGGGACAGGGGGCTCTATGGCTACACCTTC	CASSLRDRGLYGYTF
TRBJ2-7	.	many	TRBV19	TGTGCCAGTAGTATCCGGGACACCTCCTACGAGCAGTACTTC	CASSIRDTSYEQYF
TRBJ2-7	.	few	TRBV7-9	TGTGCCAGCACCAAGGAGATTGCTGGGCGGCAGTACTTC	CASTKEIAGRQYF
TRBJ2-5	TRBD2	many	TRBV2	TGTGCCAGCAGTGATGGGACTAGCGGGGATAAAGAGACCCAGTACTTC	CASSDGTSGDKETQYF
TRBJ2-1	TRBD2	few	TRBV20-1	TGCAGTGCTCTTCCTAGCGGGGATTACAATGAGCAGTTCTTC	CSALPSGDYNEQFF
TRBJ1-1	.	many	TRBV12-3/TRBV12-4	TGTGCCAGCAGTTTTACTTCGTCTGAAGCTTTCTTT	CASSFTSSEAFF
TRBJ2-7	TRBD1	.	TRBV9	TGTGCCAGCAGCCCCGGGACAGGCACTCCCTACGAGCAGTACTTC	CASSPGTGTPYEQYF
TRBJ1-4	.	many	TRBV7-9	TGTGCCAGCAGCGCGATCCCGGAGCACGGGGAGGAAAAACTGTTTTTT	CASSAIPEHGEEKLFF
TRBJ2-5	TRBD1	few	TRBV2	TGTGCCAGCAGTCCACGACAGGGTGGGGAGACCCAGTACTTC	CASSPRQGGETQYF
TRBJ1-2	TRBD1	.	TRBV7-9	TGTGCCAGCAGCCAAGGGACAGCCTATGGCTACACCTTC	CASSQGTAYGYTF
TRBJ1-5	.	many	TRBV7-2	TGTGCCAGCAGCATGGGGACGAGCAATCAGCCCCAGCATTTT	CASSMGTSNQPQHF
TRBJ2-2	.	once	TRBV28	TGTGCCAGCAGTTACGAGACCCCGGGCACCGGGGAGCTGTTTTTT	CASSYETPGTGELFF
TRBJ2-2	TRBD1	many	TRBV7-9	TGTGCCAGCAGCTCGGACAGGAGTCGGACCGGGGAGCTGTTTTTT	CASSSDRSRTGELFF
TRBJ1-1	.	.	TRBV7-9	TGTGCCAGCAGCTTCCCCATGTACACTGAAGCTTTCTTT	CASSFPMYTEAFF
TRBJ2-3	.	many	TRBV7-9	TGTGCCAGCAGCTCACCGGGACAACCCTTCACAGATACGCAGTATTTT	CASSSPGQPFTDTQYF
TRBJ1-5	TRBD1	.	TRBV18	TGTGCCAGCTCAGCGACAGGGGGCTGGGGCAATCAGCCCCAGCATTTT	CASSATGGWGNQPQHF
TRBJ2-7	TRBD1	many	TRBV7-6	TGTGCCAGCAGCCTAGCCGCAGGGGGTCACGAGCAGTACTTC	CASSLAAGGHEQYF
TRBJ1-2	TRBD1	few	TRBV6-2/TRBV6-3	TGTGCCAGCAGTTACGCTCGGACAGGGGGCGGCTATGGCTACACCTTC	CASSYARTGGGYGYTF
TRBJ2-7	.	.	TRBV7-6	TGTGCCAGCAGCTTAATGGGACCAACCTACGAGCAGTACTTC	CASSLMGPTYEQYF
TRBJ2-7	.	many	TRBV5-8	TGTGCCAGCAGCTTGGATCTGTACGAGCAGTACTTC	CASSLDLYEQYF
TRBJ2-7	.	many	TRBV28	TGTGCCAGCAGACCTACAGCGTCCTACGAGCAGTACTTC	CASRPTASYEQYF
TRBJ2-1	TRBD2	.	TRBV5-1	TGCGCCAGCAGCTTGTTTATACCTAGCGGGGGAGTATACAATGAGCAGTTCTTC	CASSLFIPSGGVYNEQFF